Each of the 21 T cell receptor beta chains below was sequenced from the same sample in a study of blood T cell repertoires in COVID-19. Profiled with immunoSEQ multiplex PCR; TCRdb holds only in-frame clones, not every one. In the table there are around 160,000 clones, 86% of which are singletons. Source material: peripheral blood. Source of these receptors: a man aged 18 to 35 with acute or convalescent COVID-19.

J is TRBJ1-4 and V is TRBV18; a weak D match, TRBD1 (5 bases). This CDR3 contains 14 residues. The V and J ends lost 6 bases and 5 bases respectively, with 13 bases between them. Per the germline V gene, CDR1 is KGHSH and CDR2 is LQKENI. The CDR3 here is CASSTSGGNEKLFF. DNA for the CDR3: TGTGCCAGCTCTACAAGCGGGGGAAATGAAAAACTGTTTTTT.

The J gene is TRBJ2-5, the V gene TRBV19; the D gene is possibly TRBD1 (6 bases). This CDR3 contains 12 residues. Germline-derived CDR1 and CDR2 are LNHDA and SQIVND (reference sequence). V lost 5 bases and J lost 3, with 7 bases in between. CDR3 region: CASSAGEETQYF. The CDR3 DNA reads as TGTGCCAGTAGTGCAGGGGAAGAGACCCAGTACTTC.

CDR3 protein: CASGTSEDTEAFF. CDR3 nucleotides: TGTGCCAGCGGTACTTCAGAGGACACTGAAGCTTTCTTT. The J gene is TRBJ1-1, the V gene TRBV12-3 or TRBV12-4; D not certain. The V gene lost 8 bases and the J gene lost 3 bases, with 13 bases spanning the gap. The CDR3 is 13 residues long.

This clone was counted only a few times. V gene TRBV7-2 combines with J gene TRBJ2-1; 7 bases are shared with TRBD2. CDR3 length: 18 amino acids. J was trimmed by 3 bases and V by 0 bases; bases with no gene match: 11. Germline CDR1 and CDR2: SGHTA and FQGNSA. The CDR3 region is CASSLARVSGEIYNEQFF. As DNA, the CDR3 is TGTGCCAGCAGCTTAGCGCGGGTGAGCGGGGAGATCTACAATGAGCAGTTCTTC.

This clone occurred a few times. The chain joins TRBV3-1 (or the pseudogene TRBV3-2) to TRBJ1-5; weak D call: TRBD1 (5 bases). Germline-derived CDR1 and CDR2 are LGHDT and YNNKEL (reference sequence). The germline V and J ends were trimmed by 0 bases and 9 bases, with 9 bases remaining between them. The CDR3 is made up of 13 amino acids. The CDR3 loop reads CASSQDGHLPQHF. In DNA form, the CDR3 reads TGTGCCAGCAGCCAAGATGGACACTTGCCCCAGCATTTT.

The CDR3 sequence: CASSPGTGVEKLFF. CDR3 in DNA: TGTGCCAGCAGCCCCGGGACAGGGGTAGAAAAACTGTTTTTT. The chain recombines TRBV7-8 with TRBJ1-4, with 10 nucleotides matching TRBD1. CDR1 and CDR2 (germline): SGHVS, FQNEAQ. The CDR3 length is 14 residues. Unmatched junction bases numbered 5, after V lost 5 bases and J lost 8 bases.

The chain is built from TRBV4-2 and TRBJ1-1, with D possibly being TRBD1 (6 bases). V lost 0 bases and J lost 5, with 16 bases in between. Germline assignment: CDR1 LGHNA and CDR2 YNFKEQ. The CDR3 sequence is 16 residues long. DNA of the CDR3: TGTGCCAGCAGCCAAGATAGGGGGGGGAGTCGGACTGAAGCTTTCTTT. Its protein is CASSQDRGGSRTEAFF.

The genes are TRBV7-9 and TRBJ2-3; TRBD1 agrees at 7 bases. The CDR3 totals 13 residues. The germline gives CDR1 SEHNR, CDR2 FQNEAQ (reference sequence). With V trimmed by 6 bases and J by 6 bases, 6 bases remained unmatched. CDR3 DNA: TGTGCCAGCAGTAAACAGGGGACCGATACGCAGTATTTT. Its translation: CASSKQGTDTQYF.

J is TRBJ2-7 and V is TRBV19, with D unresolved. The ends were cut back, 5 bases at V and 2 bases at J, with 10 bases in the middle. The CDR3 is 13 amino acids. The germline V gene encodes CDR1 LNHDA and CDR2 SQIVND (reference sequence). CDR3 DNA sequence: TGTGCCAGTAGTCCAAATCATCCCTACGAGCAGTACTTC. This gives the protein CASSPNHPYEQYF.

V is TRBV10-1 and J is TRBJ2-5; TRBD1 is a possible D gene (6 bases). The V end lost 4 bases, the J end lost 0 bases, and 6 bases lay between the germline ends. The CDR3 length is 13 residues. Germline CDR1 reads WNHNN; CDR2 reads SYGVQD (reference sequence). The CDR3 sequence is CASSGTDQETQYF. The CDR3, as DNA: TGCGCCAGCAGTGGGACAGACCAAGAGACCCAGTACTTC.

The V gene is TRBV6-5, the J gene TRBJ2-2; 7 nucleotides align to TRBD1. Germline assignment: CDR1 MNHEY and CDR2 SVGAGI. After removal of 6 bases from V and 5 bases from J, the junction contained 6 bases not matched to a gene. This CDR3 region has 14 residues. The CDR3 loop reads CASRRQQGTGELFF. Here the CDR3 DNA reads TGTGCCAGCAGGAGGCAACAGGGGACCGGGGAGCTGTTTTTT.

The chain joins TRBV5-1 to TRBJ1-2; tentatively, D is TRBD1 (6 bases). V dropped 3 bases and J dropped 8 bases, with 14 bases sitting between them. The CDR3 consists of 13 residues. Looked up from germline, CDR1 is SGHRS and CDR2 is YFSETQ. The CDR3 spells CASSYDRRRGYTF. The CDR3 DNA follows: TGCGCCAGCAGCTACGACAGGCGTAGGGGCTACACCTTC.

The V gene is TRBV5-1, the J gene TRBJ2-5; 7 bases are a match to TRBD2. The CDR3 loop spans 15 amino acids. Per the germline V gene, CDR1 is SGHRS and CDR2 is YFSETQ. Unmatched junction bases numbered 7, after V lost 0 bases and J lost 5 bases. CDR3 sequence (DNA): TGCGCCAGCAGCTTGGGGCGGAACGGGGGGGAGACCCAGTACTTC. Protein: CASSLGRNGGETQYF.

Worth noting for this clone: Different DNA sequences within this sample yield the same CDR3. This chain joins TRBV5-1 and TRBJ2-2; TRBD1 matches at 7 bases. This CDR3 spans 15 amino acids. The trim removed 0 bases at V and 1 base at J, leaving 0 bases unmatched. Germline V gene sequence: CDR1 SGHRS, CDR2 YFSETQ. The CDR3 DNA sequence: TGCGCCAGCAGCTTGGGACAGGGGAACACCGGGGAGCTGTTTTTT. This sequence encodes CASSLGQGNTGELFF.

This chain connects TRBV27 to TRBJ2-1; 10 positions match TRBD2. Trimming took 6 bases from V and 5 from J; bases not matched to a gene: 10. The CDR3 length is 16 residues. The V gene's germline CDR1 is MNHEY and CDR2 SMNVEV (reference sequence). The CDR3 nucleotides read TGTGCCAGCAGCTCTTTGGGGACTAGCGAAGACAATGAGCAGTTCTTC. Translated: CASSSLGTSEDNEQFF.

The gene calls are TRBV7-2 and TRBJ1-2, with D tentatively TRBD1 (6 bases). Germline CDR1 SGHTA, CDR2 FQGNSA. The length of the CDR3 is 16 residues. The germline V and J ends were trimmed by 2 bases and 3 bases, with 16 bases remaining between them. The CDR3 nucleotides read TGTGCCAGCAGCTTATCCCCGGGACAATGGCACTATGGCTACACCTTC. Protein: CASSLSPGQWHYGYTF.

This clone was seen only once. The rearrangement joins TRBV15 to TRBJ2-7; 7 nucleotides match TRBD1. This CDR3 has 14 residues. J gave up 3 bases and V 1 base, and 3 bases lay outside the gene matches. The germline CDR1 and CDR2 sequences are LNHNV and YYDKDF (reference sequence). The CDR3 loop reads CATSRATGIYEQYV. The CDR3 DNA follows: TGTGCCACCAGCAGAGCGACAGGGATCTACGAGCAGTACGTC.

V and J are TRBV5-8 and TRBJ1-2, with 9 positions matching TRBD1. The germline V gene encodes CDR1 SGHTS and CDR2 YDEGEE. There are 13 residues in the CDR3. V dropped 3 bases and J dropped 8; count of bases not matched to a gene: 5. The CDR3 region has the DNA TGTGCCAGCAGCTACGGGACAGGGAACGGCTACACCTTC. Translated: CASSYGTGNGYTF.

The V call is TRBV24-1, the J call TRBJ2-3; a possible D gene is TRBD1 (6 bases). Per the germline V gene, CDR1 is KGHDR and CDR2 is SFDVKD. This CDR3 comprises 13 residues. Deletions cut 10 bases from V and 4 bases from J, with 14 bases between. The CDR3 DNA reads TGTGCCACACAGCACAGGGTTTCAGATACGCAGTATTTT. The encoded protein is CATQHRVSDTQYF.

The chain combines TRBV3-1 (or the pseudogene TRBV3-2) with TRBJ2-1; TRBD2 might be the D (5 bases). Germline loops: CDR1 LGHDT, CDR2 YNNKEL (reference sequence). The V gene lost 2 bases and the J gene lost 9 bases, with 11 bases spanning the gap. The CDR3 is made up of 13 amino acids. The CDR3 reads CASSQHETTEQFF. CDR3 DNA: TGTGCCAGCAGCCAACACGAGACTACTGAGCAGTTCTTC.

This clone has only one observation. The chain is built from TRBV5-1 and TRBJ2-3, with 8 bases aligning to TRBD2. Germline V CDR1 and CDR2: SGHRS, YFSETQ. Trimming took 6 bases from V and 5 from J; bases not matched to a gene: 8. The CDR3 consists of 14 residues. CDR3 bases: TGCGCCAGCACCCCTGGGACTAGGCGAGATACGCAGTATTTT. Encoded protein: CASTPGTRRDTQYF. The variable domain in full, completed from reference TRBV5-1 and TRBJ2-3, reads KAGVTQTPRYLIKTRGQQVTLSCSPISGHRSVSWYQQTPGQGLQFLFEYFSETQRNKGNFPGRFSGRQFSNSRSEMNVSTLELGDSALYLCASTPGTRRDTQYFGPGTRLTVL.